The clone carrying this TCR beta chain was observed a handful of times. Antigen: not known. These data originate in a study of CD8 T cells in ankylosing spondylitis. Germline values: CDR1 SGHRS, CDR2 YFSETQ. The CDR3 extends over 16 amino acids. Trimming removed 4 bases from V and 1 base from J; junction bases left unmatched: 9. The study's findings and limits: Ankylosing spondylitis blood appeared to carry a characteristic TCR beta motif of under ten highly homologous variants. Prior literature has documented some motif variants in synovial fluid and blood from reactive arthritis. Disease-linked clones bore a CD8+ phenotype, appearing relatively rarely in peripheral blood.

Preparation of TCR beta libraries was done by quantitative 5'-RACE with molecular barcodes. Each CDR3 protein is one row after TCRdb ran MiXCR on the 5' RACE reads. The table records a few hundred thousand distinct CDR3 sequences, approximately 20% of them present only once. The chain joins TRBV5-1 to TRBJ1-2; 8 positions agree with TRBD1. The source material was blood, either unsorted or a sorted T cell fraction (not recorded which). This clonotype was obtained from a male donor with ankylosing spondylitis. The CDR3 coding sequence is TGCGCCAGCAGCCCCCGGACAGGGATGGATAACTATGGCTACACCTTC. Translation: CASSPRTGMDNYGYTF.